These 17 T cell receptor beta chains were sequenced from one sample in a study of blood T cell repertoires in COVID-19. Clones were read by immunoSEQ multiplex PCR, and TCRdb kept only the in-frame ones, dropping some. The sample yields 400,000 to 450,000 clones, about nine tenths seen once. Sequenced sample: peripheral blood. These receptors came from a woman between 40 and 55 years old with COVID-19, enrolled during active disease.

This chain links TRBV12-3 or TRBV12-4 with TRBJ1-5, with a possible D match to TRBD1 (6 bases). The CDR3 contains 13 residues. V lost 4 bases and J 7 bases, leaving 11 bases between the germline ends. The CDR3 spells CASSSGEGQPQHF. DNA of the CDR3: TGTGCCAGCAGTTCAGGGGAAGGGCAGCCCCAGCATTTT.

V is TRBV12-3 or TRBV12-4 and J is TRBJ1-2; 7 bases are a match to TRBD1. The V gene end was trimmed by 5 bases and the J gene end by 8 bases; junction bases not matched to a gene: 8. The CDR3 has 13 residues. CDR3 residues: CASSPQGQGGYTF. CDR3 DNA sequence: TGTGCCAGCAGTCCACAGGGGCAGGGCGGCTACACCTTC.

V and J are TRBV7-8 and TRBJ2-3; the match to TRBD2 covers 15 bases. Germline V gene lookup returns CDR1 SGHVS and CDR2 FQNEAQ. Unmatched junction bases numbered 3, after V lost 5 bases and J lost 0 bases. This CDR3 region has 17 residues. The CDR3 DNA reads TGTGCCAGCAGCCCAGGGACTAGCGGGAGGAGCACAGATACGCAGTATTTT. Translation: CASSPGTSGRSTDTQYF.

CDR3 DNA sequence: TGTGCCAGCAGTGAAGGGGAGCCCTATAATTCACCCCTCCACTTT. Residues: CASSEGEPYNSPLHF. J is TRBJ1-6 and V is TRBV2, with D uncertain. Germline V gene data show CDR1 as SNHLY and CDR2 as FYNNEI. Trimming stripped 1 base from V and 2 bases from J, with 6 bases between. CDR3 length: 15 residues.

The chain uses TRBV29-1 and TRBJ2-5; 8 bases agree with TRBD2. Germline V gives CDR1 SQVTM, CDR2 ANQGSEA. With 6 bases clipped from V and 5 bases from J, the junction kept 8 bases outside the gene matches. This CDR3 comprises 13 residues. Here the CDR3 reads CSVEFSGAETQYF. In nucleotides, the CDR3 is TGCAGCGTGGAGTTTAGCGGGGCGGAGACCCAGTACTTC.

The chain carries TRBV28 and TRBJ1-5, with D maybe TRBD1 (5 bases). This CDR3 has 15 residues. Germline CDR1 reads MDHEN; CDR2 reads SYDVKM. The V and J ends lost 2 bases and 4 bases respectively, with 12 bases between them. DNA for the CDR3: TGTGCCAGCAGTTTAGACGGGGGAGCAAATCAGCCCCAGCATTTT. It is translated as CASSLDGGANQPQHF.

The CDR3 DNA reads as TGTGCCAGCAGCTTGGTCCCGGTGGGCGTAGGGGGCCGGGTACGTGAGCAGTTCTTC. Translated, it gives CASSLVPVGVGGRVREQFF. The chain combines TRBV5-6 with TRBJ2-1, with TRBD1 identical over 7 bases. Germline V lookup: CDR1 SGHDT, CDR2 YYEEEE. With V trimmed by 0 bases and J by 9 bases, 21 bases remained unmatched. This CDR3 comprises 19 residues.

J is TRBJ1-5 and V is TRBV19; maybe TRBD1 (5 bases). In germline, CDR1 is LNHDA, CDR2 SQIVND (reference sequence). Trimming shortened V by 6 bases and J by 4 bases, and 13 bases separated the two germline ends. This CDR3 spans 14 amino acids. The CDR3 DNA reads TGTGCCAGTAGGGGGGGTTTCCAAAATCAGCCCCAGCATTTT. It encodes CASRGGFQNQPQHF. The entire variable domain, with the rest obtained from reference TRBV19 and TRBJ1-5, is as follows: DGGITQSPKYLFRKEGQNVTLSCEQNLNHDAMYWYRQDPGQGLRLIYYSQIVNDFQKGDIAEGYSVSREKKESFPLTVTSAQKNPTAFYLCASRGGFQNQPQHFGDGTRLSIL.

In DNA, the CDR3 is TGTGCCAGCAGGCCTAGACAGGACCAAAGAGCCCATGGCTACACCTTC. It translates to CASRPRQDQRAHGYTF. The chain couples TRBV5-6 to TRBJ1-2, with D possibly matching TRBD1 (6 bases). Trimming cost V 5 bases and J 6 bases, with 23 bases left between them. This CDR3 is built from 16 residues. Germline CDR1 and CDR2: SGHDT and YYEEEE.

The chain links TRBV6-5 to TRBJ1-2; D unclear. The CDR3 extends over 15 amino acids. Trimming shortened V by 5 bases and J by 1 base, and 14 bases separated the two germline ends. Germline values: CDR1 MNHEY, CDR2 SVGAGI. The CDR3 sequence is CASSLQDGVNYGYTF. CDR3 in DNA: TGTGCCAGCAGTCTTCAGGACGGGGTTAACTATGGCTACACCTTC.

This chain links TRBV12-3 or TRBV12-4 with TRBJ1-6, with 7 bases fitting TRBD1. The CDR3 length is 12 residues. V lost 5 bases, J lost 14 bases, and 6 bases stayed unmatched. The CDR3, as DNA: TGTGCCAGCAGTCAATGGACAGGCACCCTCCACTTT. This gives the protein CASSQWTGTLHF.

This clone was counted once. The rearrangement links TRBV27 to TRBJ1-2; no clear D gene. Germline CDR1 and CDR2: MNHEY and SMNVEV (reference sequence). Trimming cost V 0 bases and J 8 bases, with 16 bases left between them. The CDR3 is 15 residues long. The CDR3 sequence is CASSLSSEKLEGYTF. CDR3 coding DNA: TGTGCCAGCAGTTTATCGTCCGAGAAGCTGGAGGGCTACACCTTC.

The gene calls are TRBV24-1 and TRBJ1-1; D unresolved. The germline V and J ends were trimmed by 0 bases and 1 base, with 11 bases remaining between them. CDR1 is KGHDR, CDR2 SFDVKD, per germline. The CDR3 totals 16 residues. The CDR3 nucleotides are TGTGCCACCAGTGATTTGGGTGGTCAGTGGAACACTGAAGCTTTCTTT. Translation gives CATSDLGGQWNTEAFF.

The V gene is TRBV28, the J gene TRBJ2-5, with 10 bases that match TRBD2. Germline V gene sequence: CDR1 MDHEN, CDR2 SYDVKM. The CDR3 contains 13 residues. After removal of 6 bases from V and 4 bases from J, the junction contained 2 bases not matched to a gene. In nucleotides, the CDR3 is TGTGCCAGCAGATGGACTAGCGGAGAGACCCAGTACTTC. Translated, it gives CASRWTSGETQYF.

The chain links TRBV12-3 or TRBV12-4 to TRBJ2-1; 8 positions match TRBD2. The CDR3 length is 12 residues. V shed 6 bases, J shed 10 bases, and the junction held 5 bases outside the gene matches. This CDR3 reads CASSLSGTEQFF. CDR3 DNA: TGTGCCAGCAGCCTTAGCGGGACCGAGCAGTTCTTC.

The chain carries TRBV28 and TRBJ1-5, with 7 nucleotides matching TRBD1. The CDR3 sequence is 13 residues long. Germline CDR1 and CDR2: MDHEN and SYDVKM. V was pared by 4 bases and J by 5 bases, with 2 bases of the junction left unmatched. In DNA form, the CDR3 reads TGTGCCAGCAGTTACAGGGGAGATCAGCCCCAGCATTTT. This translates into CASSYRGDQPQHF.

This chain joins TRBV7-2 and TRBJ2-1, with 9 positions matching TRBD2. The CDR3 sequence is 18 residues long. Losses at the gene ends were 2 bases for V and 9 bases for J; bases not matched to a gene: 17. Germline V gene sequence: CDR1 SGHTA, CDR2 FQGNSA. As DNA, the CDR3 is TGTGCCAGCAGCTTATTCCAGCGCGGGGCGGGAGGGCGAAGTGAGCAGTTCTTC. Translating it yields CASSLFQRGAGGRSEQFF.